Shown below are 14 T cell receptor beta chains from a single sample sequenced in a study of cytomegalovirus exposure and HLA in healthy donors. PCR used 60 Vbeta primers and 13 Jbeta primers. Generated by immunoSEQ multiplex PCR, the TCRdb table keeps only in-frame clones and is missing some. This sample yields 200,000 or so clones, of which 75% to 90% are seen a single time; 6.5% belongs to the top ten. Sequenced: PBMCs. Receptor source: a woman aged 45 to 65 in good health and CMV-seropositive.

The chain links TRBV4-1 to TRBJ2-5, with D possibly matching TRBD2 (5 bases). Germline V lookup: CDR1 MGHRA, CDR2 YSYEKL. V lost 3 bases and J lost 1, with 12 bases in between. The CDR3 is made up of 15 amino acids. CDR3 amino acids: CASSHHPGSQETQYF. CDR3 DNA: TGCGCCAGCAGCCATCACCCGGGGTCCCAAGAGACCCAGTACTTC.

V gene TRBV10-1 combines with J gene TRBJ2-7, with D maybe TRBD1 (5 bases). V lost 5 bases and J lost 2, with 10 bases in between. Per the germline V gene, CDR1 is WNHNN and CDR2 is SYGVQD (reference sequence). There are 13 residues in the CDR3. The CDR3 here is CASSKGATYEQYF. The CDR3 bases are TGCGCCAGCAGTAAAGGGGCCACCTACGAGCAGTACTTC.

This clone has just one count. The chain joins TRBV18 to TRBJ2-7, with D perhaps TRBD1 (6 bases). The CDR3 covers 15 residues. V dropped 5 bases and J dropped 4 bases, with 18 bases sitting between them. Germline V gives CDR1 KGHSH, CDR2 LQKENI. The CDR3 DNA sequence: TGTGCCAGCTCATACGGTTCCGGGACACCTTACGAGCAGTACTTC. Its protein is CASSYGSGTPYEQYF.

J is TRBJ2-4 and V is TRBV15, with 9 bases fitting TRBD1. The V gene's germline CDR1 is LNHNV and CDR2 YYDKDF (reference sequence). Trimming at V came to 7 bases and at J to 6 bases, leaving 7 bases not matched to a gene. The CDR3 length is 14 residues. The CDR3 loop is CATNRDRAGNIQYF. In DNA, the CDR3 is TGTGCCACCAACCGGGACAGGGCGGGAAACATTCAGTACTTC.

This rearrangement joins TRBV28 to TRBJ1-2; D might be TRBD1 (5 bases). Trimming pared 5 bases from V and 5 bases from J, leaving 9 bases between. CDR1 and CDR2 (germline): MDHEN, SYDVKM. This CDR3 region has 12 residues. The CDR3 spells CASSQAGYGYTF. CDR3 nucleotide sequence: TGTGCCAGCAGTCAGGCAGGGTATGGCTACACCTTC.

As DNA, the CDR3 is TGTGCCAGCTCCCAAACCCGGGACAGGCAAGAGACCCAGTACTTC. Translating it yields CASSQTRDRQETQYF. The chain carries TRBV18 and TRBJ2-5; 8 bases are a match to TRBD1. Germline CDR1 KGHSH, CDR2 LQKENI. Germline trimming cut 6 bases from V and 2 bases from J; bases unmatched to any gene: 8. The CDR3 length is 15 residues.

CDR3 sequence (DNA): TGTGCCAGCAGAGATTTGACCGGGGGGGTTCCCAATGAGCAGTTCTTC. Translating gives CASRDLTGGVPNEQFF. The chain couples TRBV11-2 to TRBJ2-1, with 8 nucleotides matching TRBD2. CDR3 size: 16 residues. The germline V gene has CDR1 SGHAT and CDR2 FQNNGV. The V segment lost 6 bases and the J segment 6 bases; nucleotides outside the gene matches: 13.

The V gene is TRBV7-9, the J gene TRBJ2-7; 7 bases map to TRBD2. Germline CDR1 is SEHNR and CDR2 is FQNEAQ (reference sequence). The CDR3 is 16 residues long. V lost 1 base to trimming and J lost 0 bases; unmatched junction nucleotides: 6. The CDR3 DNA reads TGTGCCAGCAGCTTAGTCCCTAGCGGAAACTCCTACGAGCAGTACTTC. Translated, it gives CASSLVPSGNSYEQYF.

The chain combines TRBV28 with TRBJ2-7, with 9 bases identical to TRBD1. Trimming at V came to 3 bases and at J to 7 bases, leaving 7 bases not matched to a gene. Germline CDR1 reads MDHEN; CDR2 reads SYDVKM. The CDR3 runs 14 residues. The CDR3 loop reads CASSLRDRAEEQYF. The DNA for the CDR3 is TGTGCCAGCAGTTTGAGGGACAGGGCGGAAGAGCAGTACTTC.

This sequence joins TRBV6-1 and TRBJ2-2; 8 positions match TRBD1. Germline V gene data show CDR1 as MNHNS and CDR2 as SASEGT. This CDR3 is 14 amino acids long. The V gene end was trimmed by 4 bases and the J gene end by 8 bases; junction bases not matched to a gene: 6. As DNA, the CDR3 is TGTGCCAGCAGTGCAAGACAGGGGAGGGGGGAGCTGTTTTTT. This encodes CASSARQGRGELFF.

This clone was detected only a few times. The J gene is TRBJ1-4, the V gene TRBV11-2, with TRBD1 identical over 7 bases. V lost 5 bases and J lost 6; bases outside the gene matches: 3. This CDR3 spans 13 amino acids. CDR1 is SGHAT, CDR2 FQNNGV, per germline. CDR3 nucleotides: TGTGCCAGCAGCCCGGGACAGCATGAAAAACTGTTTTTT. Amino acid sequence: CASSPGQHEKLFF.

The V and J genes are TRBV5-1 and TRBJ2-1; 9 nucleotides align to TRBD2. Germline-derived CDR1 and CDR2 are SGHRS and YFSETQ. The CDR3 sequence is 17 residues long. The V segment lost 1 base and the J segment 8 bases; nucleotides outside the gene matches: 13. The CDR3 DNA reads as TGCGCCAGCAGCTTGATAGGCGGGGGGGATCTGGGGGATGAGCAGTTCTTC. Translating gives CASSLIGGGDLGDEQFF.

The gene calls are TRBV29-1 and TRBJ1-1; D may be TRBD1 (5 bases). The CDR3 is 15 amino acids. Germline assignment: CDR1 SQVTM and CDR2 ANQGSEA. Trimming took off 1 base at V and 0 bases at J, with 12 bases between the two ends. For the CDR3, the DNA is TGCAGCGTTGAAGTGGGTCGACAGATGAACACTGAAGCTTTCTTT. It codes for CSVEVGRQMNTEAFF.

The CDR3 DNA is TGTGCCAGCAGCTCCCGGGGGAGCTCCTACGAGCAGTACTTC. Protein: CASSSRGSSYEQYF. The chain links TRBV7-9 to TRBJ2-7; TRBD2 might be the D (6 bases). The V end was cut by 4 bases, the J end by 0 bases, with 10 bases between. Germline CDR1 is SEHNR and CDR2 is FQNEAQ (reference sequence). This CDR3 comprises 14 residues.